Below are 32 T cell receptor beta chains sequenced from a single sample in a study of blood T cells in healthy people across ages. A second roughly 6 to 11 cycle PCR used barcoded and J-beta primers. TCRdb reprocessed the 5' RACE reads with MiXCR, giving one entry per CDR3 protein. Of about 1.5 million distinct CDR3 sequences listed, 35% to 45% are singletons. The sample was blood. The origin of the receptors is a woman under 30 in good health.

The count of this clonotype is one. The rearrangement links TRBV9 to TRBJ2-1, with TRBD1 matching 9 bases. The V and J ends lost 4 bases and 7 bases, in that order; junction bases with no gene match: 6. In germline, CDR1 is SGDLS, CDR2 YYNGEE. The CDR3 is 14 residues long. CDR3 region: CASSTGDRANEQFF. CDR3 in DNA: TGTGCCAGCAGCACGGGGGACAGGGCGAATGAGCAGTTCTTC.

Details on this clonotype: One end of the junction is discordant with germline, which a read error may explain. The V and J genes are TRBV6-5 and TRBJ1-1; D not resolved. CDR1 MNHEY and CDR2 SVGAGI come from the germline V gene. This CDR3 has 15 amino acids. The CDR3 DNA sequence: TGTGCCAGCAGACCCTACCGTCGTCAGAACACTGAGGCTTTCTTT. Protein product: CASRPYRRQNTEAFF.

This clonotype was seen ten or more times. CDR3 sequence reads: CASSPALGDEETQYF. DNA for the CDR3: TGTGCCAGCAGTCCCGCCCTAGGTGATGAAGAGACCCAGTACTTC. This chain connects TRBV12-3 or TRBV12-4 to TRBJ2-5; D is ambiguous. V was trimmed by 5 bases and J by 3 bases, leaving 16 bases between them. This CDR3 is built from 15 residues.

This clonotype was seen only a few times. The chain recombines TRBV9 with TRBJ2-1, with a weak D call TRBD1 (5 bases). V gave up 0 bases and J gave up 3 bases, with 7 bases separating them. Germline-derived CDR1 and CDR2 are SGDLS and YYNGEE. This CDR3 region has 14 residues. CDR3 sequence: CASSVVDSYNEQFF. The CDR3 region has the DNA TGTGCCAGCAGCGTAGTCGACAGCTACAATGAGCAGTTCTTC.

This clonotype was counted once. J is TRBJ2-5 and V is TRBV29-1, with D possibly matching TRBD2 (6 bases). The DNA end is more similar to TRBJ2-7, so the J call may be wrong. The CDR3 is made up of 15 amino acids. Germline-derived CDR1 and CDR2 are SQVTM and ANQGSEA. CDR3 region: CSVEVGGVGSYEQYF. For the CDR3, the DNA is TGCAGCGTTGAAGTCGGAGGGGTGGGGTCCTACGAGCAGTACTTC.

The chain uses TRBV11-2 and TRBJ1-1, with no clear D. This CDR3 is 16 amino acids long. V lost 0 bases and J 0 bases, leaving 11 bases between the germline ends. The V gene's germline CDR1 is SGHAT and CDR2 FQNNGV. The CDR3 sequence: CASSLDPYNMNTEAFF. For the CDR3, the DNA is TGTGCCAGCAGCTTAGATCCTTACAACATGAACACTGAAGCTTTCTTT.

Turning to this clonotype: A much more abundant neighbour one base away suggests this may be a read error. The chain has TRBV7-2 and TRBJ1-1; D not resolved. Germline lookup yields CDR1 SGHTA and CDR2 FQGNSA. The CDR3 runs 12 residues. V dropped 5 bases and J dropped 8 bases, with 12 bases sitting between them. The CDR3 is CASSQGRREAFF. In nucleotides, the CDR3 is TGTGCCAGCAGCCAAGGGAGACGGGAAGCTTTCTTT.

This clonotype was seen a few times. Here the CDR3 DNA reads TGTGCCAGCAGTTTGGGGTCTAGCGGGCCCTTGAGACACGAGCAGTACTTC. It encodes CASSLGSSGPLRHEQYF. This chain uses TRBV12-3 or TRBV12-4 with TRBJ2-7; TRBD2 matches at 8 bases. The CDR3 covers 17 residues. With V trimmed by 3 bases and J by 5 bases, 15 bases remained unmatched.

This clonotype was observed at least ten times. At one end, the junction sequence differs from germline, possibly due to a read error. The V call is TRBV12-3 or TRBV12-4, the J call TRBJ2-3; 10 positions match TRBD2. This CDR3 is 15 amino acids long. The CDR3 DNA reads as TGTGCCAGCAGTCTAGCGGGAGCCCACGCAGATACGCAGTATTTT. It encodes CASSLAGAHADTQYF.

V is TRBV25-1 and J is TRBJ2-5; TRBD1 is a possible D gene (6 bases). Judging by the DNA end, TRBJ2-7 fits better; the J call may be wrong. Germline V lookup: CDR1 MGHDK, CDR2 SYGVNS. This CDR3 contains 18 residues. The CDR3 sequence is CASSGARGRASTWHEQYF. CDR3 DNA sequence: TGTGCCAGCAGTGGTGCCAGGGGTCGGGCGTCGACTTGGCACGAGCAGTACTTC.

CDR3 residues: CASRAQVNQPQHF. The CDR3 region has the DNA TGTGCCAGCAGGGCGCAGGTCAATCAGCCCCAGCATTTT. V usage is TRBV6-5 and J usage is TRBJ1-5; D gene ambiguous. The CDR3 consists of 13 residues. V gave up 6 bases and J gave up 3 bases, with 9 bases separating them. Germline V gene data show CDR1 as MNHEY and CDR2 as SVGAGI.

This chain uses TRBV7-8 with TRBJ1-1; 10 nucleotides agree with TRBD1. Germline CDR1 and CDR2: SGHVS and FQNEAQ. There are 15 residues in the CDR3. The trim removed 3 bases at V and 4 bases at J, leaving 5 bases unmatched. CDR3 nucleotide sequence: TGTGCCAGCAGCTTTTTCGGACAGGGGGGCACTGAAGCTTTCTTT. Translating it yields CASSFFGQGGTEAFF. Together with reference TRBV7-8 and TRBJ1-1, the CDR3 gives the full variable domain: GAGVSQSPRYKVAKRGQDVALRCDPISGHVSLFWYQQALGQGPEFLTYFQNEAQLDKSGLPSDRFFAERPEGSVSTLKIQRTQQEDSAVYLCASSFFGQGGTEAFFGQGTRLTVV.

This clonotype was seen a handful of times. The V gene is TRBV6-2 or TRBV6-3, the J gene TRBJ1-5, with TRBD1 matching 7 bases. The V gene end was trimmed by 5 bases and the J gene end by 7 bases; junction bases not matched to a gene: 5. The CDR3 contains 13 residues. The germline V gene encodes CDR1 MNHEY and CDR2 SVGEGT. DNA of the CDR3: TGTGCCAGCAGTCAAGGACAGGCCCAGCCCCAGCATTTT. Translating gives CASSQGQAQPQHF.

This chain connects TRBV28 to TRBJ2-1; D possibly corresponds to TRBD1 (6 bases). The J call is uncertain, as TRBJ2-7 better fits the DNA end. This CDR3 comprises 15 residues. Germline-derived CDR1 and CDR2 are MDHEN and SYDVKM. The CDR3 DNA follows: TGTGCCAGCAGTTCTCGGACAGCACCCTACAATGAGCAGTACTTC. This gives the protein CASSSRTAPYNEQYF.

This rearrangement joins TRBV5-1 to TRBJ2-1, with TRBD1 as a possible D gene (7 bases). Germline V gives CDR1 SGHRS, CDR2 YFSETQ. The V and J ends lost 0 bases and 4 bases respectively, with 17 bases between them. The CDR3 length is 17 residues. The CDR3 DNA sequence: TGCGCCAGCAGCTTGGCTTGGACAGGCGGGGCGTACAATGAGCAGTTCTTC. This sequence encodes CASSLAWTGGAYNEQFF.

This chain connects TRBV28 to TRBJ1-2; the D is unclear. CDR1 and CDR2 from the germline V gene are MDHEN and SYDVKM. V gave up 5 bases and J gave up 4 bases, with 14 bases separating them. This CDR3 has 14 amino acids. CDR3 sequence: CASSGEGVSYGYTF. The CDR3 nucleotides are TGTGCCAGCAGTGGGGAGGGCGTGAGCTATGGCTACACCTTC.

CDR3 protein: CASSSLLWTGDGYTF. CDR3 DNA sequence: TGTGCCAGCAGTTCCCTTCTTTGGACAGGAGATGGCTACACCTTC. The V call is TRBV6-1, the J call TRBJ1-2; 7 bases match TRBD1. The CDR3 is 15 amino acids. Trimming at V came to 5 bases and at J to 6 bases, leaving 12 bases not matched to a gene. Germline CDR1 is MNHNS and CDR2 is SASEGT.

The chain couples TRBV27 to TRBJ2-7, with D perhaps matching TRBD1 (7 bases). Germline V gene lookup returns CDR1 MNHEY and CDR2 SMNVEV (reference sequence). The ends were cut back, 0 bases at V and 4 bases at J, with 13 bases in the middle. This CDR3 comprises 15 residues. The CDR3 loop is CASSLSAGQLYEQYF. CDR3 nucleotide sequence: TGTGCCAGCAGTTTATCGGCGGGACAGCTTTACGAGCAGTACTTC.

The CDR3 DNA reads as TGTGCCAGCAGCTTCCCGCACGACGGGAGGGCCCATAGGTCCTACAATGAGCAGTTCTTC. Translated: CASSFPHDGRAHRSYNEQFF. The chain is built from TRBV7-9 and TRBJ2-1, with 8 bases aligning to TRBD2. The CDR3 loop spans 20 amino acids. V gave up 3 bases and J gave up 1 base; unmatched junction bases: 17. Germline CDR1 SEHNR, CDR2 FQNEAQ (reference sequence).

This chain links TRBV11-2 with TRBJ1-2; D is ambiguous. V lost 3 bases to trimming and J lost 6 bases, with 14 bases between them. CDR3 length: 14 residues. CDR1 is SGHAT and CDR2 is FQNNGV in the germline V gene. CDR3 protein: CASSFLGPGNGYTF. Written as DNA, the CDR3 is TGTGCCAGCAGCTTCTTGGGTCCTGGGAATGGCTACACCTTC.

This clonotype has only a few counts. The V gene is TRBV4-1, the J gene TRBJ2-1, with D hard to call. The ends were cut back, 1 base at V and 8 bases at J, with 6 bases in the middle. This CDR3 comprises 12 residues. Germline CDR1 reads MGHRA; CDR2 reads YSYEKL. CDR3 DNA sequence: TGCGCCAGCAGCCAAGGTGAGCATGAGCAGTTCTTC. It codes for CASSQGEHEQFF.

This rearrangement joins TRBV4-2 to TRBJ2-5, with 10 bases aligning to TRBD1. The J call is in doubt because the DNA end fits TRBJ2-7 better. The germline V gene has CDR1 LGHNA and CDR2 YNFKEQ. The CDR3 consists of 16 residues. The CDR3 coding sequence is TGTGCCAGCAGCAGACGGACAGGGGGAATAGTAGGCGAGCAGTACTTC. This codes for CASSRRTGGIVGEQYF.

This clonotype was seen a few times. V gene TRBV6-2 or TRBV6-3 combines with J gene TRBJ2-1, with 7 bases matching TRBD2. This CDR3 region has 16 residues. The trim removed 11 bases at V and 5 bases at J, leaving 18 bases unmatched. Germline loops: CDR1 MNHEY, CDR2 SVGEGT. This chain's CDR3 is CACTSAWRGTHNEQFF. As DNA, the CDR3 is TGTGCCTGCACCTCGGCCTGGCGGGGGACCCACAATGAGCAGTTCTTC.

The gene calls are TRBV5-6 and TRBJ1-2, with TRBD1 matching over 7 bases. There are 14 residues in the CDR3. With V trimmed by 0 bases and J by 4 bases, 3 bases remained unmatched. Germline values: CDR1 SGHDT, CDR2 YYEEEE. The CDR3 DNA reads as TGTGCCAGCAGCTTGGAAGGGGGCGTCTATGGCTACACCTTC. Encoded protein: CASSLEGGVYGYTF.

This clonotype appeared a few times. CDR3 DNA sequence: TGCGCCAGCACGGGGGTCGGTGAAGCTTTCTTT. Translating it yields CASTGVGEAFF. The chain uses TRBV5-1 and TRBJ1-1; TRBD1 might be the D (5 bases). The V gene's germline CDR1 is SGHRS and CDR2 YFSETQ. V lost 6 bases and J 7 bases, leaving 10 bases between the germline ends. The CDR3 contains 11 residues.

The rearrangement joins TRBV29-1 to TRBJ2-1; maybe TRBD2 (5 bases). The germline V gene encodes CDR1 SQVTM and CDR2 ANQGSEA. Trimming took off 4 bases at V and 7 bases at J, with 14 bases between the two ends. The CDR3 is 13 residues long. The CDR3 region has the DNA TGCAGCGTTGGGACTCGCTTCGTGAATGAGCAGTTCTTC. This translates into CSVGTRFVNEQFF.

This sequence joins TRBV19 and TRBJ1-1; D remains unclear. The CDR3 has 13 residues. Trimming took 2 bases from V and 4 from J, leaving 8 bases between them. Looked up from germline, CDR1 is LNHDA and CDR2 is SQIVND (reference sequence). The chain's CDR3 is CASSIWQSTEAFF. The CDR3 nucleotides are TGTGCCAGTAGTATATGGCAGTCCACTGAAGCTTTCTTT. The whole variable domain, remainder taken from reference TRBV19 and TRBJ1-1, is DGGITQSPKYLFRKEGQNVTLSCEQNLNHDAMYWYRQDPGQGLRLIYYSQIVNDFQKGDIAEGYSVSREKKESFPLTVTSAQKNPTAFYLCASSIWQSTEAFFGQGTRLTVV.

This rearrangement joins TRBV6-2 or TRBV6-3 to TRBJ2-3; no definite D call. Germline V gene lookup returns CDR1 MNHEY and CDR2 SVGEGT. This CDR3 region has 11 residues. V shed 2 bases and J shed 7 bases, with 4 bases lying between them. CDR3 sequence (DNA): TGTGCCAGCAGTTACGGCAATACGCAGTATTTT. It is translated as CASSYGNTQYF.

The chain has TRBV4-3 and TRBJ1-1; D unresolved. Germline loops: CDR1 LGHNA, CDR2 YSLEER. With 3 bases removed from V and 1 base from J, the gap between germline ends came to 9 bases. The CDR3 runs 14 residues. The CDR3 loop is CASSHDGRNTEAFF. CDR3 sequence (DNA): TGCGCCAGCAGCCACGACGGGCGGAACACTGAAGCTTTCTTT.

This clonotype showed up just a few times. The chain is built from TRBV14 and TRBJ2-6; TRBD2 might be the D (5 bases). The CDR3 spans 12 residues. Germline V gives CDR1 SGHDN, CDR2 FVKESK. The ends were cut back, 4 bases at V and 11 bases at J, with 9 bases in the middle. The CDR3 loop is CASSPSGDVLTF. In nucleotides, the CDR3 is TGTGCCAGCAGCCCCTCCGGGGACGTCCTGACTTTC.

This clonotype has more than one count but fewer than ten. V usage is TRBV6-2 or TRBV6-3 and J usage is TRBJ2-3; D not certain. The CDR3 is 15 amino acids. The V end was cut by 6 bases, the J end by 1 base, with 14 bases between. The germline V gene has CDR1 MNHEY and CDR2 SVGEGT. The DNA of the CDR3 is TGTGCCAGCAGACCCAGGACGGATCGCACAGATACGCAGTATTTT. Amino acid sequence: CASRPRTDRTDTQYF.

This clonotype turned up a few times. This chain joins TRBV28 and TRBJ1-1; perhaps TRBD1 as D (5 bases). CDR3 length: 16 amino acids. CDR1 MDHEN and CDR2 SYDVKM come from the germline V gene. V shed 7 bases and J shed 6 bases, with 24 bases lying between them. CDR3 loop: CASNLRTGAAQAEAFF. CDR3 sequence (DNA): TGTGCCAGCAACCTCCGTACTGGGGCCGCGCAAGCTGAAGCTTTCTTT.